One and the same sample provided the 24 T cell receptor beta chains below, sequenced in a study of T cells in Graves' hyperthyroidism and ophthalmopathy. RNA transcripts were the template for amplifying TCR beta CDR3 regions. During a first-round RT-PCR of the TCR CDR3, the HTBI primer set was used. MiXCR, applied by TCRdb to the multiplex PCR reads, yields one record per CDR3 protein. The sample has about 410,000 distinct CDR3 sequences, 14% to 15% seen once. Sequencing input: blood. The origin of the receptors is a man aged 18 to 29 with Graves' ophthalmopathy.

This clonotype has a count of ten or more. V usage is TRBV7-8 and J usage is TRBJ1-6; tentative D call: TRBD1 (5 bases). Trimming took off 7 bases at V and 7 bases at J, with 11 bases between the two ends. Germline CDR1 is SGHVS and CDR2 is FQNEAQ. The CDR3 runs 13 residues. CDR3 residues: CASTGQDNSPLHF. The CDR3 nucleotides read TGTGCCAGCACCGGACAAGACAATTCACCCCTCCACTTT.

This clonotype was seen repeatedly, ten times or more. The CDR3 is CASSYIQGLAGHNLYTDTQYF. CDR3 sequence (DNA): TGTGCCAGCAGTTACATTCAGGGCCTGGCGGGGCACAACCTTTACACAGATACGCAGTATTTT. V gene TRBV6-2 or TRBV6-3 combines with J gene TRBJ2-3, with a possible D match to TRBD2 (6 bases). Germline V gene lookup returns CDR1 MNHEY and CDR2 SVGEGT. The V gene lost 2 bases and the J gene lost 2 bases, with 29 bases spanning the gap. The CDR3 runs to 21 residues.

In its sample, this clonotype was seen a few times. A much larger clone differs from this one at a single base, so this may be a read error. The CDR3 loop reads CASGVPDGANVLTF. The CDR3 region has the DNA TGTGCCAGCGGCGTTCCCGACGGGGCCAACGTCCTGACTTTC. The chain links TRBV7-9 to TRBJ2-6; D is unclear. Trimming removed 8 bases from V and 4 bases from J, with 12 bases in between. The CDR3 contains 14 residues. CDR1 and CDR2 from the germline V gene are SEHNR and FQNEAQ (reference sequence).

This chain links TRBV4-2 with TRBJ2-5, with TRBD2 matching 12 bases. Trimming cost V 4 bases and J 5 bases; bases outside gene matches: 5. The V gene's germline CDR1 is LGHNA and CDR2 YNFKEQ. The CDR3 runs to 15 residues. As DNA, the CDR3 is TGTGCCAGCAGCCGGACTAGCGGGGAGGGGGAGACCCAGTACTTC. This sequence encodes CASSRTSGEGETQYF.

There are many counts of this clonotype. The chain links TRBV28 to TRBJ1-5; tentatively, D is TRBD1 (5 bases). Germline V gene lookup returns CDR1 MDHEN and CDR2 SYDVKM. V was cut by 6 bases and J by 1 base, with 13 bases left in between. This CDR3 has 15 amino acids. This CDR3 is CASRRDGRSNQPQHF. CDR3 DNA: TGTGCCAGCAGGAGGGACGGCAGAAGCAATCAGCCCCAGCATTTT.

The chain recombines TRBV7-3 with TRBJ2-1, with 8 bases aligning to TRBD2. The germline CDR1 and CDR2 sequences are SGHTA and FQGTGA. V dropped 1 base and J dropped 2; count of bases not matched to a gene: 7. CDR3 length: 17 amino acids. In DNA form, the CDR3 reads TGTGCCAGCAGCTTAAGCTTTAGCGGGGAGCCCTACAATGAGCAGTTCTTC. The encoded protein is CASSLSFSGEPYNEQFF.

This clonotype was seen ten or more times. The V and J genes are TRBV7-9 and TRBJ2-1, with 7 bases identical to TRBD2. The length of the CDR3 is 15 residues. Germline V gene lookup returns CDR1 SEHNR and CDR2 FQNEAQ (reference sequence). V was pared by 2 bases and J by 2 bases, with 3 bases of the junction left unmatched. The CDR3 nucleotides are TGTGCCAGCAGCTTAAGTCTAGCGGCCTACAATGAGCAGTTCTTC. Amino acids: CASSLSLAAYNEQFF.

At least ten counts were recorded for this clonotype. This chain joins TRBV18 and TRBJ2-1, with 15 positions matching TRBD2. This CDR3 contains 16 residues. Germline CDR1 reads KGHSH; CDR2 reads LQKENI. The trim removed 3 bases at V and 7 bases at J, leaving 4 bases unmatched. The CDR3 DNA reads TGTGCCAGCTCACCTCCGGGACTAGCGGGAGGTAATGAGCAGTTCTTC. It codes for CASSPPGLAGGNEQFF.

This clonotype appeared many times. The chain couples TRBV20-1 to TRBJ2-1, with 12 bases identical to TRBD2. Germline CDR1 is DFQATT and CDR2 is SNEGSKA (reference sequence). The trim removed 4 bases at V and 7 bases at J, leaving 8 bases unmatched. The CDR3 consists of 15 residues. CDR3 sequence: CSATRLAGDVNEQFF. CDR3 coding DNA: TGCAGTGCTACCAGACTAGCGGGAGATGTTAATGAGCAGTTCTTC.

The genes are TRBV24-1 and TRBJ2-5; D uncertain. CDR1 and CDR2 (germline): KGHDR, SFDVKD. Trimming cost V 3 bases and J 0 bases, with 4 bases left between them. This CDR3 has 13 amino acids. CDR3 sequence: CATSDRYQETQYF. CDR3 sequence (DNA): TGTGCCACCAGTGATCGGTACCAAGAGACCCAGTACTTC.

This clonotype was seen many times. In DNA, the CDR3 is TGTGCCAGCAGCTTAGCGTCGTTCTCCTACGAGCAGTACTTC. Its translation: CASSLASFSYEQYF. The rearrangement uses TRBV7-8 and TRBJ2-7; no clear D. The length of the CDR3 is 14 residues. The V end lost 0 bases, the J end lost 0 bases, and 6 bases lay between the germline ends. The germline V gene has CDR1 SGHVS and CDR2 FQNEAQ.

This clonotype was seen repeatedly, ten times or more. V is TRBV6-1 and J is TRBJ2-2; D unresolved. The CDR3 extends over 16 amino acids. The V end lost 0 bases, the J end lost 1 base, and 9 bases lay between the germline ends. Per the germline V gene, CDR1 is MNHNS and CDR2 is SASEGT. The CDR3 DNA sequence: TGTGCCAGCAGTGAAGCTTGGCAGGAGAACACCGGGGAGCTGTTTTTT. As protein: CASSEAWQENTGELFF.

There are many counts of this clonotype. The chain is built from TRBV28 and TRBJ2-7; D perhaps matches TRBD2 (6 bases). V shed 7 bases and J shed 4 bases, with 11 bases lying between them. This CDR3 has 12 amino acids. Germline CDR1 MDHEN, CDR2 SYDVKM. CDR3 residues: CASTRGKYEQYF. DNA for the CDR3: TGTGCCAGCACCCGGGGGAAGTACGAGCAGTACTTC.

The chain joins TRBV19 to TRBJ1-1; no firm D call. The CDR3 has 14 amino acids. Looked up from germline, CDR1 is LNHDA and CDR2 is SQIVND (reference sequence). The germline V and J ends were trimmed by 5 bases and 2 bases, with 12 bases remaining between them. Written as DNA, the CDR3 is TGTGCCAGTAGTGAGGGAAGGGATAACACTGAAGCTTTCTTT. This gives the protein CASSEGRDNTEAFF. The full variable domain, in which reference TRBV19 and TRBJ1-1 provide the parts outside the CDR3, is DGGITQSPKYLFRKEGQNVTLSCEQNLNHDAMYWYRQDPGQGLRLIYYSQIVNDFQKGDIAEGYSVSREKKESFPLTVTSAQKNPTAFYLCASSEGRDNTEAFFGQGTRLTVV.

This clonotype was counted ten times or more. One end of the junction fails to match germline, which may point to a read error. The V and J genes are TRBV18 and TRBJ2-3; D could derive from TRBD1 or TRBD2 (5 bases each). The CDR3 consists of 13 residues. Germline V gene data show CDR1 as KGHSH and CDR2 as LQKENI. The CDR3 bases are TGTGCCAGCTCGCCACCCGGGACGGCTACGCAGTATTTT. Translating gives CASSPPGTATQYF.

This clonotype was picked up a small number of times. The CDR3 region has the DNA TGTGCCAGTAGTCGACGTGTGGAATTGGAGACCCAGTACTTC. Its translation is CASSRRVELETQYF. The V gene is TRBV19, the J gene TRBJ2-5; no definite D call. CDR3 size: 14 residues. CDR1 is LNHDA and CDR2 is SQIVND in the germline V gene (reference sequence). Deletions cut 5 bases from V and 5 bases from J, with 15 bases between.

This clonotype was detected ten times or more. The CDR3 nucleotides read TGCAGTGCTAGAGGGACTAGCGGGGGGGCCGGAAGTGCCAATGAGCAGTTCTTC. This sequence encodes CSARGTSGGAGSANEQFF. This sequence joins TRBV20-1 and TRBJ2-1, with 15 positions matching TRBD2. V shed 1 base, J shed 6 bases, and the junction held 10 bases outside the gene matches. The length of the CDR3 is 18 residues. Germline V gene data show CDR1 as DFQATT and CDR2 as SNEGSKA (reference sequence).

This clonotype was recorded many times. The rearrangement links TRBV18 to TRBJ1-2; D gene uncertain. V was trimmed by 1 base and J by 5 bases, leaving 8 bases between them. The CDR3 is 13 residues long. Looked up from germline, CDR1 is KGHSH and CDR2 is LQKENI. The CDR3 DNA follows: TGTGCCAGCTCACCACAGTGGTTTTATGGCTACACCTTC. Amino acid sequence: CASSPQWFYGYTF.

This clonotype was recorded many times. The CDR3 nucleotides read TGTGCCAGCAGCCAAGACCCTAGCGGGGGTTCCTACAATGAGCAGTTCTTC. Residues: CASSQDPSGGSYNEQFF. The rearrangement joins TRBV3-1 to TRBJ2-1, with 10 bases lining up with TRBD2. CDR1 LGHDT and CDR2 YNNKEL come from the germline V gene (reference sequence). J lost 1 base, V lost 0 bases, and 3 bases had no gene match. This CDR3 is built from 17 residues.

In this sample, this clonotype turned up a few times. In DNA form, the CDR3 reads TGTGCCAGCAGCTTTACAGGTCCACTTAATTCACCCCTCCACTTT. It encodes CASSFTGPLNSPLHF. The chain couples TRBV11-2 to TRBJ1-6; D may be TRBD1 (5 bases). The V end was cut by 3 bases, the J end by 6 bases, with 12 bases between. CDR1 is SGHAT and CDR2 is FQNNGV in the germline V gene. This CDR3 comprises 15 residues.

The gene calls are TRBV7-9 and TRBJ2-1; TRBD2 agrees at 10 bases. The CDR3 loop spans 15 amino acids. Trimming took 4 bases from V and 9 from J; bases not matched to a gene: 9. Germline lookup yields CDR1 SEHNR and CDR2 FQNEAQ (reference sequence). The chain's CDR3 is CASSSSSGSSLEQFF. The CDR3 DNA is TGTGCCAGCAGCTCCTCTAGCGGGAGTAGTCTTGAGCAGTTCTTC.

Concerning this clonotype itself: A much larger clone lies one base from this, so it may be a read error. The chain carries TRBV12-3 or TRBV12-4 and TRBJ1-2; tentative D call: TRBD1 (5 bases). The CDR3 consists of 16 residues. The CDR3 reads CAISDWTPSTDYGYTF. The CDR3, as DNA: TGTGCCATCAGTGACTGGACACCCTCTACTGACTATGGCTACACCTTC.

This clonotype came up a few times. The chain links TRBV10-2 to TRBJ2-5; 10 bases align to TRBD2. V was pared by 7 bases and J by 3 bases, with 5 bases of the junction left unmatched. Germline loops: CDR1 WSHSY, CDR2 SAAADI. This CDR3 has 14 amino acids. The CDR3 reads CASKRAGGEETQYF. CDR3 DNA: TGCGCCAGCAAACGAGCGGGAGGGGAAGAGACCCAGTACTTC.

This clonotype was seen ten or more times. The gene calls are TRBV5-1 and TRBJ2-7, with a possible D match to TRBD1 (6 bases). Germline CDR1 is SGHRS and CDR2 is YFSETQ. V lost 6 bases to trimming and J lost 6 bases, with 16 bases between them. The CDR3 is 13 residues long. CDR3 sequence reads: CASTYETGSEQYF. CDR3 nucleotides: TGCGCCAGCACCTATGAGACAGGATCCGAGCAGTACTTC.